This T cell receptor beta chain was identified during a study of technical replicates of blood from a few donors. The method was immunoSEQ multiplex PCR; TCRdb's version includes in-frame clones alone and lacks a portion of them. Among around 60,000 clones listed, about 88% were seen once. CDR1 is LNHDA and CDR2 is SQIVND in the germline V gene (reference sequence). J gave up 0 bases and V 3 bases, and 5 bases lay outside the gene matches. CDR3 length equals 16 residues. The chain couples TRBV19 to TRBJ1-5, with TRBD1 matching over 7 bases. The sequencing input was PBMCs. The receptor was isolated from a human donor in good health. Some clones in this sample may be carry-over from other donors' samples. CDR3 sequence (DNA): TGTGCCAGTAGTATCGGTACAGGGGATAGCAATCAGCCCCAGCATTTT. It specifies CASSIGTGDSNQPQHF.